This T cell receptor (beta chain) was identified during a study of siplizumab effects on memory and regulatory T cells. Study overall: Investigators ran mixed lymphocyte reactions in pairs, testing siplizumab at roughly 1.1 ug/mL against no drug. The study, taken as a whole, reports: Suppressive capability of dividing Tregs from siplizumab cultures went unverified.

Germline trimming cut 1 base from V and 6 bases from J; bases unmatched to any gene: 13. CDR1 is SQVTM and CDR2 is ANQGSEA in the germline V gene. This CDR3 has 16 amino acids. The data were produced by immunoSEQ multiplex PCR, yet TCRdb's version contains in-frame clones alone and is incomplete. The repertoire holds approximately 450 clones, with 66% as singletons. Points on this clone: Its cognate antigen is unknown.

In the mixed lymphocyte reaction, cells were cocultured for six to seven days at 37°C. Sequenced sample: CFSE-low (dividing) CD4+ T cells sorted from an allogeneic mixed lymphocyte reaction. This sequence was found in a human donor in good health; the cells came from an allogeneic mixed lymphocyte reaction. The chain has TRBV29-1 and TRBJ2-7; TRBD2 agrees at 9 bases. As DNA, the CDR3 is TGCAGCGTTGAAGCACCGGGACTAGCAAGAGTAGGCGAGCAGTACTTC. This codes for CSVEAPGLARVGEQYF.